This passage covers 32 T cell receptor beta chains from one sample sequenced in a study of response to subunit inactivated influenza vaccine. TCRdb processed the RT-PCR reads anew with MiXCR; each CDR3 protein has one entry. The table records 800,000 to 1,000,000 distinct CDR3 sequences, 20% to 25% of them present only once. The input for sequencing was PBMCs from blood, taken 5 days after vaccination. These receptor sequences come from a man aged 50 to 60 who received an inactivated influenza vaccine.

The V gene is TRBV12-3 or TRBV12-4, the J gene TRBJ1-1, with D unclear. The CDR3 is made up of 16 amino acids. Trimming cost V 5 bases and J 4 bases, with 20 bases left between them. Here the CDR3 DNA reads TGTGCCAGCAGTCGAACGGTCAAGACAATCGGCACTGAAGCTTTCTTT. Protein: CASSRTVKTIGTEAFF.

In its sample, this clonotype was seen a few times. The rearrangement joins TRBV18 to TRBJ2-3; 13 bases align to TRBD2. With V trimmed by 3 bases and J by 6 bases, 6 bases remained unmatched. Per germline, CDR1 KGHSH and CDR2 LQKENI. CDR3 length: 16 residues. The CDR3 region is CASSPRTSGSHDTQYF. In DNA, the CDR3 is TGTGCCAGCTCACCGAGGACTAGCGGGAGTCATGATACGCAGTATTTT. Full variable domain (outside the CDR3, taken from reference TRBV18 and TRBJ2-3): NAGVMQNPRHLVRRRGQEARLRCSPMKGHSHVYWYRQLPEEGLKFMVYLQKENIIDESGMPKERFSAEFPKEGPSILRIQQVVRGDSAAYFCASSPRTSGSHDTQYFGPGTRLTVL.

This clonotype was seen only a few times. J is TRBJ1-3 and V is TRBV5-1; 8 bases agree with TRBD1. Germline V gene sequence: CDR1 SGHRS, CDR2 YFSETQ. With 3 bases clipped from V and 2 bases from J, the junction kept 7 bases outside the gene matches. The CDR3 consists of 16 residues. CDR3 sequence: CASSYTLTGAGNTIYF. The DNA for the CDR3 is TGCGCCAGCAGCTATACCTTGACAGGGGCTGGAAACACCATATATTTT. Filled out from reference TRBV5-1 and TRBJ1-3, the complete variable domain reads KAGVTQTPRYLIKTRGQQVTLSCSPISGHRSVSWYQQTPGQGLQFLFEYFSETQRNKGNFPGRFSGRQFSNSRSEMNVSTLELGDSALYLCASSYTLTGAGNTIYFGEGSWLTVV.

This clonotype was observed a few times. The chain recombines TRBV5-1 with TRBJ2-5; 11 bases agree with TRBD2. Unmatched junction bases numbered 6, after V lost 0 bases and J lost 5 bases. The CDR3 length is 16 residues. Germline values: CDR1 SGHRS, CDR2 YFSETQ. The DNA for the CDR3 is TGCGCCAGCAGCTTGGCTAGCGGGAGGAAGGGCGAGACCCAGTACTTC. It yields the protein CASSLASGRKGETQYF.

J is TRBJ1-4 and V is TRBV2, with TRBD1 matching over 9 bases. Germline CDR1 reads SNHLY; CDR2 reads FYNNEI. CDR3 size: 15 residues. Trimming cost V 6 bases and J 0 bases; bases outside gene matches: 2. CDR3 sequence reads: CASRRQGATNEKLFF. The CDR3 DNA reads as TGTGCCAGCAGAAGACAGGGGGCAACTAATGAAAAACTGTTTTTT. Variable domain in full (rest from reference TRBV2 and TRBJ1-4): EPEVTQTPSHQVTQMGQEVILRCVPISNHLYFYWYRQILGQKVEFLVSFYNNEISEKSEIFDDQFSVERPDGSNFTLKIRSTKLEDSAMYFCASRRQGATNEKLFFGSGTQLSVL.

In this sample, this clonotype turned up a few times. The chain employs TRBV5-1 and TRBJ2-7; no clear D gene. The germline CDR1 and CDR2 sequences are SGHRS and YFSETQ. CDR3 length equals 14 residues. V lost 0 bases and J lost 1, with 8 bases in between. The CDR3 spells CASSLDSASYEQYF. CDR3 nucleotides: TGCGCCAGCAGCTTGGACAGTGCTTCCTACGAGCAGTACTTC.

This clonotype was observed a handful of times. Written as DNA, the CDR3 is TGCGCCAGCAGCTTGGTGGCAGGGCCCGGGGAGCTGTTTTTT. Translating it yields CASSLVAGPGELFF. The chain combines TRBV5-1 with TRBJ2-2; a weak D match, TRBD1 (5 bases). The CDR3 length is 14 residues. CDR1 is SGHRS, CDR2 YFSETQ, per germline. V gave up 0 bases and J gave up 6 bases, with 9 bases separating them.

This clonotype was observed at least ten times. The chain joins TRBV20-1 to TRBJ2-7; D may correspond to TRBD1 or TRBD2 (5 bases each). The CDR3 is 14 amino acids. The V end lost 5 bases, the J end lost 5 bases, and 19 bases lay between the germline ends. The V gene's germline CDR1 is DFQATT and CDR2 SNEGSKA (reference sequence). The CDR3 region is CSAGALVGADEQYF. In nucleotides, the CDR3 is TGCAGTGCTGGGGCCCTAGTAGGAGCGGACGAGCAGTACTTC.

The rearrangement joins TRBV12-3 or TRBV12-4 to TRBJ2-3; D gene ambiguous. CDR3 length: 14 amino acids. The ends were cut back, 8 bases at V and 0 bases at J, with 12 bases in the middle. This chain's CDR3 is CASSDGASTDTQYF. CDR3 nucleotides: TGTGCCAGCTCGGACGGCGCTAGCACAGATACGCAGTATTTT.

This chain links TRBV12-3 or TRBV12-4 with TRBJ2-1, with D maybe TRBD1 (5 bases). The V end lost 5 bases, the J end lost 0 bases, and 8 bases lay between the germline ends. CDR3 length: 14 amino acids. DNA of the CDR3: TGTGCCAGCAGTGACAGTCCCTCCTACAATGAGCAGTTCTTC. Its protein product is CASSDSPSYNEQFF.

The chain couples TRBV18 to TRBJ2-7; TRBD2 matches at 11 bases. This CDR3 has 16 amino acids. The germline gives CDR1 KGHSH, CDR2 LQKENI. The V and J ends lost 1 base and 6 bases, in that order; junction bases with no gene match: 8. Here the CDR3 reads CASSPLLSGGAIEQYF. DNA of the CDR3: TGTGCCAGCTCACCACTCCTTAGCGGGGGGGCCATCGAGCAGTACTTC.

The V gene is TRBV5-1, the J gene TRBJ2-6, with 8 bases matching TRBD1. After removal of 3 bases from V and 0 bases from J, the junction contained 11 bases not matched to a gene. In germline, CDR1 is SGHRS, CDR2 YFSETQ. This CDR3 contains 19 residues. DNA for the CDR3: TGCGCCAGCAGCTCGGCTTTCGGGACAGGTCCCTCTGGGGCCAACGTCCTGACTTTC. This translates into CASSSAFGTGPSGANVLTF.

The chain joins TRBV29-1 to TRBJ2-4; D may be TRBD1 (5 bases). The V and J ends lost 4 bases and 5 bases respectively, with 9 bases between them. This CDR3 is built from 12 residues. Germline lookup yields CDR1 SQVTM and CDR2 ANQGSEA. Here the CDR3 reads CSVGQGENIQYF. Here the CDR3 DNA reads TGCAGCGTTGGGCAGGGCGAAAACATTCAGTACTTC.

The chain links TRBV27 to TRBJ2-1, with 9 bases identical to TRBD1. The V segment lost 3 bases and the J segment 3 bases; nucleotides outside the gene matches: 6. The CDR3 is 16 amino acids. The V gene's germline CDR1 is MNHEY and CDR2 SMNVEV (reference sequence). This CDR3 is CASSFLDRGYYNEQFF. As DNA, the CDR3 is TGTGCCAGCAGTTTCCTCGACAGGGGGTACTACAATGAGCAGTTCTTC.

This clonotype was found a few times. The genes are TRBV5-1 and TRBJ2-3; tentatively, D is TRBD2 (6 bases). V gave up 3 bases and J gave up 0 bases, with 8 bases separating them. The V gene's germline CDR1 is SGHRS and CDR2 YFSETQ. This CDR3 region has 14 residues. The CDR3 region is CASSSGGSTDTQYF. The CDR3 nucleotides read TGCGCCAGCAGCTCTGGGGGGAGCACAGATACGCAGTATTTT.

Many counts were recorded for this clonotype. The chain recombines TRBV6-5 with TRBJ2-7; 8 nucleotides match TRBD2. The V gene's germline CDR1 is MNHEY and CDR2 SVGAGI. V gave up 0 bases and J gave up 2 bases; unmatched junction bases: 3. The CDR3 is made up of 15 amino acids. CDR3: CASSYSREGPYEQYF. The CDR3 DNA sequence: TGTGCCAGCAGTTACTCCCGGGAGGGGCCCTACGAGCAGTACTTC.

This chain joins TRBV6-4 and TRBJ2-3; 12 nucleotides match TRBD2. Germline trimming cut 3 bases from V and 2 bases from J; bases unmatched to any gene: 3. The CDR3 spans 16 residues. The germline V gene has CDR1 MRHNA and CDR2 SNTAGT. CDR3 sequence: CASSETSGSPTDTQYF. CDR3 nucleotides: TGTGCCAGCAGTGAGACTAGCGGGAGCCCCACAGATACGCAGTATTTT.

A few counts support this clonotype. The genes are TRBV7-2 and TRBJ2-7, with 7 bases aligning to TRBD2. J lost 3 bases, V lost 3 bases, and 8 bases had no gene match. From germline, CDR1 is SGHTA and CDR2 FQGNSA. This CDR3 spans 15 amino acids. The CDR3 DNA sequence: TGTGCCAGCAGCTTTCTTCCGGGAGGAGACTACGAGCAGTACTTC. It codes for CASSFLPGGDYEQYF. The whole variable domain, remainder taken from reference TRBV7-2 and TRBJ2-7, is GAGVSQSPSNKVTEKGKDVELRCDPISGHTALYWYRQSLGQGLEFLIYFQGNSAPDKSGLPSDRFSAERTGGSVSTLTIQRTQQEDSAVYLCASSFLPGGDYEQYFGPGTRLTVT.

The V gene is TRBV24-1, the J gene TRBJ2-4, with 9 bases matching TRBD2. The V and J ends lost 4 bases and 11 bases, in that order; junction bases with no gene match: 20. CDR1 KGHDR and CDR2 SFDVKD come from the germline V gene. The CDR3 length is 18 residues. The CDR3 region is CATSDCGTSLRCHDFQYF. In DNA, the CDR3 is TGTGCCACCAGTGACTGCGGGACTAGCCTCCGTTGTCATGATTTTCAGTACTTC.

This chain joins TRBV5-1 and TRBJ2-7; D is possibly TRBD2 (5 bases). The germline V gene encodes CDR1 SGHRS and CDR2 YFSETQ. The CDR3 runs 14 residues. V lost 1 base, J lost 3 bases, and 11 bases lay in between. This CDR3 reads CASSLNLRDYEQYF. The CDR3 DNA reads as TGCGCCAGCAGCTTGAATCTTCGGGACTACGAGCAGTACTTC.

The chain combines TRBV7-2 with TRBJ2-7, with D perhaps matching TRBD1 or TRBD2 (6 bases each). CDR1 is SGHTA and CDR2 is FQGNSA in the germline V gene. This CDR3 is built from 14 residues. Between the trimmed V and J ends, which lost 1 base and 12 bases, there was a span of 19 bases. The CDR3: CASSLERGVPSLYF. Written as DNA, the CDR3 is TGTGCCAGCAGCTTAGAAAGGGGGGTTCCCAGCCTGTACTTC. The full variable domain, in which reference TRBV7-2 and TRBJ2-7 provide the parts outside the CDR3, is GAGVSQSPSNKVTEKGKDVELRCDPISGHTALYWYRQSLGQGLEFLIYFQGNSAPDKSGLPSDRFSAERTGGSVSTLTIQRTQQEDSAVYLCASSLERGVPSLYFGPGTRLTVT.

At least ten counts were recorded for this clonotype. The CDR3 sequence: CASGGVQNTGELFF. CDR3 bases: TGTGCCAGTGGTGGGGTACAGAACACCGGGGAGCTGTTTTTT. V usage is TRBV12-3 or TRBV12-4 and J usage is TRBJ2-2; no firm D call. V lost 9 bases to trimming and J lost 1 base, with 12 bases between them. This CDR3 has 14 amino acids.

The CDR3 nucleotides read TGTGCCAGCAGCCAAGATGAGGAACAGACTGGAAACACCATATATTTT. Translation gives CASSQDEEQTGNTIYF. The chain employs TRBV4-2 and TRBJ1-3; D uncertain. Germline V gene sequence: CDR1 LGHNA, CDR2 YNFKEQ. V was cut by 0 bases and J by 2 bases, with 11 bases left in between. The CDR3 has 16 residues.

V and J are TRBV18 and TRBJ2-7; no firm D call. V was trimmed by 0 bases and J by 6 bases, leaving 9 bases between them. Germline values: CDR1 KGHSH, CDR2 LQKENI. The CDR3 extends over 13 amino acids. Written as DNA, the CDR3 is TGTGCCAGCTCACCACCGTCCGCAGGCGAGCAGTACTTC. Amino acids: CASSPPSAGEQYF.

The J gene is TRBJ2-5, the V gene TRBV29-1; TRBD1 is a possible D gene (6 bases). V was cut by 6 bases and J by 5 bases, with 10 bases left in between. The CDR3 is 11 residues long. Germline V gene lookup returns CDR1 SQVTM and CDR2 ANQGSEA. The CDR3 is CSVNRVETQYF. The CDR3 nucleotides read TGCAGCGTAAACAGGGTTGAGACCCAGTACTTC. The full variable domain, rest sourced from reference TRBV29-1 and TRBJ2-5, is SAVISQKPSRDICQRGTSLTIQCQVDSQVTMMFWYRQQPGQSLTLIATANQGSEATYESGFVIDKFPISRPNLTFSTLTVSNMSPEDSSIYLCSVNRVETQYFGPGTRLLVL.

This clonotype was picked up a small number of times. The chain's CDR3 is CASSFTEAIYNEQFF. The CDR3 DNA reads as TGTGCCAGCAGCTTTACGGAAGCGATATACAATGAGCAGTTCTTC. The gene calls are TRBV7-9 and TRBJ2-1; D gene ambiguous. The germline V and J ends were trimmed by 3 bases and 4 bases, with 13 bases remaining between them. Looked up from germline, CDR1 is SEHNR and CDR2 is FQNEAQ (reference sequence). This CDR3 comprises 15 residues. Combining the CDR3 with reference TRBV7-9 and TRBJ2-1 gives the whole variable domain DTGVSQNPRHKITKRGQNVTFRCDPISEHNRLYWYRQTLGQGPEFLTYFQNEAQLEKSRLLSDRFSAERPKGSFSTLEIQRTEQGDSAMYLCASSFTEAIYNEQFFGPGTRLTVL.

The V and J genes are TRBV6-1 and TRBJ2-1; a weak D match, TRBD1 (6 bases). Germline loops: CDR1 MNHNS, CDR2 SASEGT. The length of the CDR3 is 13 residues. V shed 6 bases and J shed 6 bases, with 12 bases lying between them. The CDR3 DNA reads as TGTGCCAGCAGACAGGGACGTTCCAATGAGCAGTTCTTC. This codes for CASRQGRSNEQFF.

This clonotype was detected many times. CDR3 sequence (DNA): TGCGCCAGCAGCCCGGGACAGGGTGCCCACGAGCAGTACTTC. Encoded protein: CASSPGQGAHEQYF. V is TRBV5-1 and J is TRBJ2-7, with 9 nucleotides matching TRBD1. V shed 4 bases and J 5 bases; nucleotides not matched to a gene: 7. This CDR3 has 14 amino acids. Germline CDR1 reads SGHRS; CDR2 reads YFSETQ. Full variable domain (missing parts from reference TRBV5-1 and TRBJ2-7): KAGVTQTPRYLIKTRGQQVTLSCSPISGHRSVSWYQQTPGQGLQFLFEYFSETQRNKGNFPGRFSGRQFSNSRSEMNVSTLELGDSALYLCASSPGQGAHEQYFGPGTRLTVT.

This clonotype was counted only a few times. The CDR3 loop reads CASRGQVPYEQYF. The CDR3 nucleotides are TGTGCCAGCAGGGGACAGGTGCCCTACGAGCAGTACTTC. V usage is TRBV25-1 and J usage is TRBJ2-7, with 8 bases lining up with TRBD1. The CDR3 extends over 13 amino acids. Per germline, CDR1 MGHDK and CDR2 SYGVNS. J was trimmed by 2 bases and V by 6 bases; bases with no gene match: 3.

This clonotype was detected a few times. The rearrangement links TRBV12-3 or TRBV12-4 to TRBJ2-7; 7 bases are a match to TRBD1. The V gene end was trimmed by 5 bases and the J gene end by 0 bases; junction bases not matched to a gene: 4. The CDR3 totals 14 residues. CDR3 in amino acids: CASSARDSSYEQYF. CDR3 coding DNA: TGTGCCAGCAGTGCCCGGGACAGCTCCTACGAGCAGTACTTC.

V and J are TRBV18 and TRBJ2-3, with TRBD1 as a possible D gene (6 bases). The germline CDR1 and CDR2 sequences are KGHSH and LQKENI. V gave up 3 bases and J gave up 2 bases, with 18 bases separating them. The CDR3 contains 17 residues. CDR3 bases: TGTGCCAGCTCACCCGGGACATCAAGAATAAACACAGATACGCAGTATTTT. It yields the protein CASSPGTSRINTDTQYF. The full variable domain, in which reference TRBV18 and TRBJ2-3 provide the parts outside the CDR3, is NAGVMQNPRHLVRRRGQEARLRCSPMKGHSHVYWYRQLPEEGLKFMVYLQKENIIDESGMPKERFSAEFPKEGPSILRIQQVVRGDSAAYFCASSPGTSRINTDTQYFGPGTRLTVL.

This clonotype was recorded a few times. The J gene is TRBJ2-4, the V gene TRBV12-3 or TRBV12-4; D is unclear. Trimming left V 2 bases short and J 1 base short, with 6 bases between. The CDR3 sequence is 14 residues long. As DNA, the CDR3 is TGTGCCAGCAGTTTACTTGAGGCCAAAAACATTCAGTACTTC. The encoded protein is CASSLLEAKNIQYF.